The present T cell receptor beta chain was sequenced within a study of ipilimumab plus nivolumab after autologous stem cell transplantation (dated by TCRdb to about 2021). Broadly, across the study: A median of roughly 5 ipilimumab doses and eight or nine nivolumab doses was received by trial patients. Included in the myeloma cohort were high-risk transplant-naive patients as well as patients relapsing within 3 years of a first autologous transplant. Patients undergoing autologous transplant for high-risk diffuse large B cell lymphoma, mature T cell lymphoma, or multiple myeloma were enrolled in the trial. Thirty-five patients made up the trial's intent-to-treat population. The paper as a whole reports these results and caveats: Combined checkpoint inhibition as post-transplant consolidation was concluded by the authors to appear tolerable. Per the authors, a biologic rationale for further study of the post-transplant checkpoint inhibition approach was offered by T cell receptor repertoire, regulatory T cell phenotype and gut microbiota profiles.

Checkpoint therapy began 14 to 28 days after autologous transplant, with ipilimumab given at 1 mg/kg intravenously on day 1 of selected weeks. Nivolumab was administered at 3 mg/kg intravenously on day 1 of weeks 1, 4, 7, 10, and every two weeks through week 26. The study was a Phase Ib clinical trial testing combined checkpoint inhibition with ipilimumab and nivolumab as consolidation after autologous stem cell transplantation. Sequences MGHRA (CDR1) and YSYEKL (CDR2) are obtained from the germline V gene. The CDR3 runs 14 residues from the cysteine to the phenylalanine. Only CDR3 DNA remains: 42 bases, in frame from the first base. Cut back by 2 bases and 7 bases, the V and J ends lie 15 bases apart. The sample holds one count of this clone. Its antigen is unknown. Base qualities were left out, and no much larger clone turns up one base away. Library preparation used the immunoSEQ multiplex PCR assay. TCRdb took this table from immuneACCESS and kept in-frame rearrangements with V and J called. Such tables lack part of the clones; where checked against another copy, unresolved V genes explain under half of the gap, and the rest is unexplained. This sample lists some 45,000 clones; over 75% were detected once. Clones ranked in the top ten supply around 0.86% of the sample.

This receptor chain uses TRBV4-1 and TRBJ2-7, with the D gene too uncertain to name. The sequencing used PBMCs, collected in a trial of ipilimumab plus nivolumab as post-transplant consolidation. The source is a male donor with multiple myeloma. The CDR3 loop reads CASSQSHKFLEQYF. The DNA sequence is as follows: TGCGCCAGCAGCCAATCCCACAAATTCTTAGAGCAGTACTTC.